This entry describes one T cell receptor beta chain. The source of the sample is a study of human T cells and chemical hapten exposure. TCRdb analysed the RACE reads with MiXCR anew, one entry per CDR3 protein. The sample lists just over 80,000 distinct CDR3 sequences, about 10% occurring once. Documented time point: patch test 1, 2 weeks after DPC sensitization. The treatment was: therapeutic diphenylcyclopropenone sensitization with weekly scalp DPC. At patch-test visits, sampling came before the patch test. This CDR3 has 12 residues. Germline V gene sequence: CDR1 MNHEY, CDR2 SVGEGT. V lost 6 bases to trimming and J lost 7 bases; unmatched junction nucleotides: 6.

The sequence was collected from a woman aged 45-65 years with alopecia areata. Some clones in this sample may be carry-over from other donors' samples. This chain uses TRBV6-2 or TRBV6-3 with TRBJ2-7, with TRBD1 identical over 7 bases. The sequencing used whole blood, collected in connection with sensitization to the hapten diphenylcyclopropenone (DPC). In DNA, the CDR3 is TGTGCCAGCAGACAGGGGCCCGGGGAGCAGTACTTC. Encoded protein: CASRQGPGEQYF.